The clone carrying this T cell receptor (beta chain) was counted only a few times. Its antigen is not identified. This specimen comes from a study of beta chain features in type 1 diabetes. The study's findings and limits: There was a moderate but significant shortening of TCRB CDR3s in all four CD4+ subsets of Type 1 diabetes patients.

Since all of the isolated RNA was reverse transcribed, expressed TCRB transcripts were what got sequenced. The average read count of naive, central memory and regulatory T cell samples was a few million. This table comes from immunoSEQ multiplex PCR, and its TCRdb copy is limited to in-frame clones, with some not included. This table holds roughly 150,000 clones, about 7.9% found once. Germline CDR1 reads SGHNT; CDR2 reads YYREEE (reference sequence). V was pared by 4 bases and J by 7 bases, with 9 bases between. The CDR3 length is 12 residues. The sequencing sample was made of central memory CD4+ T cells from blood. The TCR originated in a man between 18 and 35 years old with type 1 diabetes. This chain joins TRBV5-4 and TRBJ2-4, with D possibly matching TRBD2 (6 bases). This CDR3 reads CASSQGRNIQYF. CDR3 bases: TGTGCCAGCAGCCAAGGGAGGAACATTCAGTACTTC.